Listed below are T cell receptor beta chains from one sample, sequenced in a study of T cells in Graves' hyperthyroidism and ophthalmopathy. MiXCR, applied by TCRdb to the multiplex PCR reads, yields one record per CDR3 protein. Of hundreds of thousands of distinct CDR3 sequences in the sample, approximately 15% were seen once. The sample comprised blood. These receptors all come from a woman between 25 and 40 years old with Graves' hyperthyroidism that later progressed to Graves' ophthalmopathy. The CDR3 runs from the conserved cysteine through the conserved F or W. A D gene is named only where the DNA matches it firmly. Expanded clones are given a class, and other clones once, few, many or no size at all.

.,TRBV19,few,TRBJ2-1,CASSMWSGMNEQFF,TGTGCCAGTAGTATGTGGTCAGGGATGAATGAGCAGTTCTTC
TRBD2,TRBV12-3/TRBV12-4,.,TRBJ2-7,CASSDRLAGAREQYF,TGTGCCAGCAGTGATAGACTAGCGGGAGCTCGGGAGCAGTACTTC
.,TRBV9,few,TRBJ2-3,CASSVSQGSTDTQYF,TGTGCCAGCAGCGTAAGTCAGGGATCCACAGATACGCAGTATTTT
TRBD1,TRBV6-4,.,TRBJ2-7,CASSSGTGSDEQYF,TGTGCCAGCAGCTCCGGGACAGGGTCTGACGAGCAGTACTTC
TRBD2,TRBV5-1,.,TRBJ2-7,CASSLSPSGTSYEQYF,TGCGCCAGCAGCTTGTCGCCTAGCGGGACCTCCTACGAGCAGTACTTC
.,TRBV6-1,many,TRBJ1-1,CASSWEPGGGGVGEAFF,TGTGCCAGCAGCTGGGAACCCGGGGGAGGGGGAGTGGGTGAAGCTTTCTTT
.,TRBV11-3,many,TRBJ2-5,CASSASRGPQETQYF,TGTGCCAGCAGCGCGTCCAGGGGACCTCAAGAGACCCAGTACTTC
.,TRBV20-1,few,TRBJ2-7,CSARFTYEQYF,TGCAGTGCTAGATTTACTTACGAGCAGTACTTC
TRBD1,TRBV19,.,TRBJ1-5,CASSIDRFTRQGVNQPQHF,TGTGCCAGTAGTATAGATCGTTTTACGCGGCAGGGGGTGAATCAGCCCCAGCATTTT
.,TRBV25-1,.,TRBJ1-1,CASSEWGLRNTEAFF,TGTGCCAGCAGTGAATGGGGACTCAGGAACACTGAAGCTTTCTTT
TRBD1,TRBV5-1,.,TRBJ1-6,CASSFRSGQGNSPLHF,TGCGCCAGCAGCTTCCGTTCCGGACAGGGTAATTCACCCCTCCACTTT
.,TRBV30,many,TRBJ1-4,CATPPTGNNEKLFF,TGTGCCACCCCGCCGACGGGAAACAATGAAAAACTGTTTTTT
TRBD1,TRBV7-9,.,TRBJ1-2,CASSYLSGGAGGYTF,TGTGCCAGCAGCTACCTCTCAGGGGGTGCGGGGGGCTACACCTTC
TRBD2,TRBV11-3,.,TRBJ2-7,CASSLAGTNYEQYF,TGTGCCAGCAGCTTAGCTGGGACTAATTACGAGCAGTACTTC
.,TRBV20-1,.,TRBJ1-1,CSARKDRTTEAFF,TGCAGTGCTAGGAAGGATAGAACCACTGAAGCTTTCTTT
.,TRBV6-1,many,TRBJ2-3,CASSRVHGEGDTQYF,TGTGCCAGCAGCCGGGTTCACGGGGAAGGAGATACGCAGTATTTT
.,TRBV28,many,TRBJ1-5,CASSSPGVSNQPQHF,TGTGCCAGCAGTTCCCCGGGAGTTAGCAATCAGCCCCAGCATTTT
.,TRBV10-3,many,TRBJ1-2,CATRQGNYGYTF,TGTGCCACCAGGCAGGGCAACTATGGCTACACCTTC
.,TRBV28,many,TRBJ2-5,CASSQAGREETQYF,TGTGCCAGCAGTCAGGCAGGGCGTGAGGAGACCCAGTACTTC
.,TRBV6-1,many,TRBJ1-2,CASSPRDGNYGYTF,TGTGCCAGCAGTCCGAGGGACGGCAACTATGGCTACACCTTC
.,TRBV5-1,many,TRBJ2-7,CASSLDTAYEQYF,TGCGCCAGCAGCCTGGACACGGCCTACGAGCAGTACTTC
.,TRBV19,.,TRBJ2-7,CASKTIAGGEQYF,TGTGCCAGCAAGACCATCGCCGGGGGCGAGCAGTACTTC
TRBD2,TRBV7-2,.,TRBJ2-2,CASSLVPGGAFGGELFF,TGTGCCAGCAGCTTAGTCCCGGGAGGGGCCTTCGGCGGGGAGCTGTTTTTT
.,TRBV5-1,many,TRBJ2-2,CASSWPNTGELFF,TGCGCCAGCAGCTGGCCTAACACCGGGGAGCTGTTTTTT
.,TRBV18,.,TRBJ1-1,CASSPTEGGTEAFF,TGTGCCAGCTCACCAACCGAAGGAGGCACTGAAGCTTTCTTT
TRBD2,TRBV30,.,TRBJ2-1,CAWSTRGSGRRNEQFF,TGTGCCTGGAGTACCCGAGGTAGCGGGAGGAGAAATGAGCAGTTCTTC
.,TRBV19,.,TRBJ2-3,CASSIKDTQYF,TGTGCCAGTAGTATAAAGGATACGCAGTATTTT
.,TRBV16,many,TRBJ1-2,CASSQFESGDYGYTF,TGTGCCAGCAGCCAATTCGAATCTGGGGACTATGGCTACACCTTC
TRBD1,TRBV5-4,few,TRBJ2-5,CASSVTGGWTETQYF,TGTGCCAGCAGCGTAACAGGGGGCTGGACGGAGACCCAGTACTTC
.,TRBV30,many,TRBJ1-5,CAWSEGTNQPQHF,TGTGCCTGGAGTGAAGGGACAAATCAGCCCCAGCATTTT
.,TRBV12-3/TRBV12-4,few,TRBJ1-5,CASSLGPGIKPQHF,TGTGCCAGCAGTCTAGGGCCAGGGATTAAGCCCCAGCATTTT
.,TRBV19,many,TRBJ2-4,CASSRVDKNIQYF,TGTGCCAGTAGTCGGGTCGACAAAAACATTCAGTACTTC
TRBD1,TRBV28,.,TRBJ1-1,CASSPPQGDAEAFF,TGTGCCAGCAGTCCTCCTCAGGGGGACGCTGAAGCTTTCTTT
.,TRBV11-3,many,TRBJ1-5,CASSLAHNQPQHF,TGTGCCAGCAGCTTAGCACACAATCAGCCCCAGCATTTT
TRBD1,TRBV28,few,TRBJ1-4,CAGSLFDRGSGEKLFF,TGTGCCGGCAGTTTATTCGACAGGGGTTCGGGGGAAAAACTGTTTTTT
TRBD1,TRBV3-1,few,TRBJ2-2,CASSQFGGTGYFTGELFF,TGTGCCAGCAGCCAATTTGGGGGGACAGGCTATTTCACCGGGGAGCTGTTTTTT
.,TRBV2,many,TRBJ2-7,CASGPGLDHEQYF,TGTGCCAGCGGACCCGGACTGGACCACGAGCAGTACTTC
TRBD2,TRBV28,many,TRBJ2-2,CASLGGAGGLNTGELFF,TGTGCCTCTCTGGGAGGGGCCGGCGGGCTGAACACCGGGGAGCTGTTTTTT
TRBD2,TRBV3-1,many,TRBJ2-4,CASSHTGTSGSAAQYF,TGTGCCAGCAGCCATACCGGGACTAGCGGGAGCGCGGCTCAGTACTTC
TRBD2,TRBV7-9,many,TRBJ2-1,CASSLGLAGDPHEQFF,TGTGCCAGCAGCTTGGGACTAGCGGGAGACCCCCATGAGCAGTTCTTC
.,TRBV10-3,many,TRBJ2-1,CAVMNINNEQFF,TGTGCCGTCATGAACATAAACAATGAGCAGTTCTTC
.,TRBV11-2,many,TRBJ2-1,CASSPPGSGVNEQFF,TGTGCCAGCAGCCCCCCCGGGTCCGGCGTTAATGAGCAGTTCTTC
.,TRBV5-6,many,TRBJ2-3,CASSLGVDTQYF,TGTGCCAGCAGCTTAGGGGTAGATACGCAGTATTTT
.,TRBV5-1,many,TRBJ2-1,CASSLGGESYNEQFF,TGCGCCAGCAGCTTGGGAGGGGAGTCCTACAATGAGCAGTTCTTC
TRBD1,TRBV20-1,many,TRBJ1-5,CSARAAGTGDEQPQHF,TGCAGTGCTAGAGCAGCCGGGACAGGGGACGAACAGCCCCAGCATTTT
TRBD2,TRBV27,once,TRBJ2-7,CASSLYGTSASYKQYF,TGTGCCAGCAGTTTGTACGGGACTAGCGCGTCCTACAAGCAGTACTTC
TRBD1,TRBV6-5,many,TRBJ1-2,CASSYSTGGFYGYTF,TGTGCCAGCAGTTACTCGACAGGGGGTTTCTATGGCTACACCTTC
TRBD1,TRBV24-1,many,TRBJ1-2,CATSGETGAGYTF,TGTGCCACCAGTGGCGAAACAGGGGCTGGCTACACCTTC
.,TRBV28,many,TRBJ1-6,CASSFRTRRSPLHF,TGTGCCAGCAGCTTTAGGACAAGGCGCTCACCCCTCCACTTT
.,TRBV20-1,many,TRBJ1-1,CSALQGFLGPGYTEAFF,TGCAGTGCCTTACAGGGTTTTTTAGGTCCAGGTTACACTGAAGCTTTCTTT
.,TRBV6-2/TRBV6-3,many,TRBJ1-1,CASSYHVWGMNTEAFF,TGTGCCAGCAGTTATCATGTGTGGGGAATGAACACTGAAGCTTTCTTT